What follows describes a single T cell receptor beta chain. Here immunoSEQ multiplex PCR was the method, and the copy in TCRdb shows in-frame clones only, minus some. The sample lists some 500,000 clones, roughly 95% seen once, with approximately 0.067% in the top ten. The data derive from a study of shared clonotypes between healthy human individuals. The CDR3 extends over 13 amino acids. The V end was cut by 4 bases, the J end by 5 bases, with 14 bases between. The V gene's germline CDR1 is SQVTM and CDR2 ANQGSEA. Donors, healthy HIV-negative adults, lacked recent acute infections or vaccinations. The sample taken for sequencing was naive CD4+ T cells sorted from blood. The sample's subset: CD45RA+ positively selected. This TCR came from a woman aged 30 to 39 in good health. The genes are TRBV29-1 and TRBJ1-1; D gene unclear. CDR3: CSVATIAGTEAFF. Written as DNA, the CDR3 is TGCAGCGTTGCGACAATCGCGGGGACTGAAGCTTTCTTT.